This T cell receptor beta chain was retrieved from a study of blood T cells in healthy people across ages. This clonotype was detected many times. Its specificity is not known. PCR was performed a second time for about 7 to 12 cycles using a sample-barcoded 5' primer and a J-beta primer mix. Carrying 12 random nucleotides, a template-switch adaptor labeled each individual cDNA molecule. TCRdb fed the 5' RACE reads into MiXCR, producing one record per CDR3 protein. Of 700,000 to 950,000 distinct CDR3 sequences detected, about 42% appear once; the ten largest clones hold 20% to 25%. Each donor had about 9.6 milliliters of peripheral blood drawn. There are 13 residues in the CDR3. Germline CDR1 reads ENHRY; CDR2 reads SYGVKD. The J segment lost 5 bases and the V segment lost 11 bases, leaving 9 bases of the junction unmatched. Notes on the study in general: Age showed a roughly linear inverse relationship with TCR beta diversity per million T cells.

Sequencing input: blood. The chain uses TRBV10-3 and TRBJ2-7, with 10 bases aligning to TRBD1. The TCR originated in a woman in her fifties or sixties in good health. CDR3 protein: CAGSDRGLDEQYF. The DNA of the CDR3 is TGTGCCGGCTCAGACAGGGGGCTCGACGAGCAGTACTTC.